The entry that follows covers one TCR beta chain sequence. Its antigen remains unidentified. No much larger clone is present one base from it, and per-base qualities are unavailable. From cysteine to phenylalanine, the CDR3 is 16 amino acids long. Only CDR3 DNA is held: 48 bases, read in frame from base 1. For CDR1 and CDR2, the germline V gene lists KGHSH and LQKENI. Clipping removes 1 base from V and 8 bases from J, with 6 as the unmatched junction base count. This entry belongs to a study of cytomegalovirus exposure and HLA in healthy donors (dated by TCRdb to 2016 to 2017). With regard to the full study: An earlier analysis of approximately 640 of the donors reported more than 250 Gb of sequence data and roughly 110 million unique TCR beta sequences from roughly 180 million T cells. Roughly 290 gigabases of sequencing data and around 90 million unique TCR sequences made up an early release that covered roughly 670 HLA-typed donors. The genetic ancestry cluster associated with self-reported Caucasian donors included about 84% of the 398 genotyped donors. The study aimed to test whether cataloging public T cell receptors could reveal signatures of past pathogen exposure. The T cell repertoires of around 730 subjects were profiled by immunosequencing and related to cytomegalovirus serostatus. In addition to the first cohort of hundreds of subjects, a separate validation cohort of over 90 different subjects was used. To predict cytomegalovirus infection status, the study brought together high-throughput TCR immunosequencing, statistical association of individual TCRs with disease status, and machine learning. A later analysis re-examined previously published TCR beta repertoires from just over 650 donors and added high-resolution HLA genotyping to investigate patterns of TCR occurrence. Rather than using new phenotypic data, the later analysis identified candidate immune exposures from TCR beta sequences and from how often those sequences occurred across donors. To decide whether each TCR beta V gene segment behaved as functional or pseudogenic, an earlier analysis of some 600 of the donors relied on high-throughput TCR beta sequencing. Donor age, sex, ethnicity and CMV serostatus were compiled together with the repertoire data. Genome-wide SNP genotypes for about 65% of the 666 donors were used in a later genetic analysis, which treated that subset as a discovery cohort. Every repertoire in the discovery cohort had been generated on one and the same sequencing platform. HLA typing included class I and class II loci at four-digit resolution. The number of typed donors differed by locus: roughly 629-640 for A, B, C, DRB1 and DQB1; some 500 for DQA1; roughly 600 for DPA1; and 400 to 480 for DPB1. Five DR-DQ haplotypes were treated as single units for association and clustering because of strong linkage in the cohort. Among about 390 genotyped donors of the cohort, an average of about 240,000 unique TCR beta nucleotide sequences were sequenced per donor, around a sixth of them non-productive.

Beyond this particular receptor, the publication reports: Only TCR beta chains were sequenced in this cohort, and the absence of alpha or paired-chain data limited detectable features. In a later analysis, HLA-associated TCR beta chains were found to be more clonally expanded and to have lower generation probabilities than equally common non-associated chains. The sequencing pipeline was judged likely to have produced a cluster of highly shared sequence variants as a technical artifact. A further reported finding was that TCR beta sequences accurately predicted the HLA-A and HLA-B alleles for most subjects in the first cohort. In a later analysis, TCR association rates were found to vary across HLA loci, with the most associated TCRs seen for DRB1 alleles and the fewest for HLA-C alleles. The classifier was reported to diagnose cytomegalovirus status with high specificity and sensitivity in both the original cohort and the validation cohort. Across donors, most TCR sequences were observed very rarely, whereas some public TCRs were present in many individuals. Several of the top co-occurrence clusters appeared to be linked to parvovirus B19, influenza, CMV and Epstein-Barr virus, according to a later analysis. A later genetic analysis associated a missense DCLRE1C variant with V-gene and J-gene trimming of TCR beta chains, and an independent cohort replicated the association. A later analysis associated 15,000 to 20,000 TCR beta sequences with specific HLA alleles at a false discovery rate of 0.05. The study gave a list of 150 to 200 TCR beta chains associated with cytomegalovirus. Strong co-occurrence of HLA alleles, especially DR and DQ, made assigning TCR associations to individual alleles difficult. A later analysis found that most CMV-associated TCR beta chains appeared HLA-restricted, with HLA associations seemingly driven largely by CMV exposure. According to the authors, the approach could potentially be generalized to other disease states and immunological phenotypes. Linkage disequilibrium might explain the correlated functional status among segregating V segments, but an unknown experimental factor could not be excluded. In an earlier analysis of roughly 500 of the donors, most TCR beta V segments appeared in productive rearrangements about 87% or about 30% of the time, broadly matching IMGT annotations. Because HLA typing was unavailable for some donors at each locus, only the typed subset was used in association tests. Some 15 rarely observed V segments, including chromosome 9 orphons, were excluded from the earlier analysis of approximately 600 of the donors because counts were too low. In a later genetic analysis, fewer N-insertions in productive TCRs were reported among donors in an Asian-associated ancestry cluster than the roughly 700-donor mean. Immune exposure information for the cohort was limited to CMV serostatus. Sequencing depth was assumed to be roughly uniform across donors in the presence/absence analyses, though that assumption may not hold. Some IMGT-functional V segments, including TRBV6-2 and TRBV6-3, could not be distinguished by the 87-base-pair reads and were therefore excluded. Three of the identified cytomegalovirus-associated TCR beta chains were confirmed in vitro to be specific for cytomegalovirus antigens.

Receptor libraries were prepared by the immunoSEQ multiplex PCR assay. A mixture of 60 forward primers for TCR Vbeta segments and 13 reverse primers for TCR Jbeta segments was used in the multiplex PCR. The CDR3 region of rearranged TCR beta genes was amplified from genomic DNA with a multiplex PCR assay. On the Illumina HiSeq System, the amplified TCR beta libraries were sequenced as 87-base-pair reads. On the study's bioinformatics: A later analysis counted tens of millions of unique TCR beta chains across the 650 to 800 repertoires, and roughly 10 million of these chains were shared by at least two donors. To remove PCR and sequencing errors, raw reads were error-corrected and collapsed into unique sequences using a nearest-neighbor algorithm that merged closely related sequences. Alignment of CDR3 sequences to IMGT reference sequences was used to assign V, D and J gene segments. For a sequence to be retained, a match of at least six nucleotides to both a V gene segment and a J gene segment was required. A rearrangement was called productive if the CDR3 had no stop codons and remained in frame with V and J, and every other rearrangement was called non-productive. Following IMGT convention, CDR3 was defined as the stretch from the second conserved V-encoded cysteine to the conserved J-encoded phenylalanine. In an earlier analysis of approximately 500 of the donors, sequences lacking an unambiguous match to a single V gene segment were excluded. An earlier analysis of almost 600 of the donors classified V segments as functional when productive rearrangements were above 56.7% and as segregating when the standard deviation between donors was above 5%. A statistical classification framework was developed to diagnose cytomegalovirus status using the catalog of TCR beta chain sequences. In a later analysis, TCR nucleotide sequences were compared against IMGT/GENE-DB human TR gene sequences so that V and J genes could be assigned. Using the TCRdist pipeline, a later analysis assigned CDR3 sequences along with most-parsimonious VDJ recombination scenarios. In a later analysis, each TCR beta chain was defined by its CDR3 amino acid sequence together with its V-gene family, and reads lacking a unique V-gene family were excluded. As a way to deal with suspected cross-contamination and a sequencing artifact, a later analysis dropped roughly 620 nucleotide sequences that were highly shared and had low generation probability. For each public chain, a later analysis derived a clonal expansion index from normalized ranks of inferred template counts within each repertoire. A later analysis computed generation probabilities with a VDJ recombination model fitted to out-of-frame rearrangements, and checked the results against IGoR. A later analysis scored TCR-TCR, TCR-HLA and TCR-CMV co-occurrence with hypergeometric tests, applying a repertoire-size bias correction to TCR pairs. False discovery rates were estimated in a later analysis by permuting HLA or CMV assignments 20 times. In a later analysis, co-occurring TCRs were grouped with DBSCAN, and TCRdist sequence similarity was added when clustering was performed within HLA-allele-positive subsets. For co-occurrence clustering, repertoires with fewer than 30,000 or more than 120,000 public chains were excluded, along with five repertoires with anomalous nucleotide sharing. The table comes from immuneACCESS by way of TCRdb, which keeps in-frame sequences with V and J called. Part of the clones is missing from these tables; in studies checked, under half for an unresolved V gene and the rest for unknown reasons. V, J and clone size are taken as reported in that table, and D and trimming were inferred from the DNA itself. This sample is represented by some 54,000 clones; around 84% of them were singletons. Roughly 5.6% of the sample goes to the ten largest clones.

The cohort consisted of 600 or so healthy bone marrow donors. At the time of sampling, every cohort member was nominally healthy, though immune exposures that went unrecorded were likely present. The donor was CMV seronegative and belonged to the group of 380 or so seronegative cohort members. A peripheral blood sample was provided by each donor, and peripheral blood mononuclear cells were used for TCR beta sequencing. The Qiagen DNeasy Blood Extraction Kit was used to extract genomic DNA from the blood cell samples. The source of this sequence is a male donor in good health and CMV-seronegative. Sequencing used PBMCs. The chain couples TRBV18 to TRBJ1-6, with 9 junctional bases fitting TRBD1. CDR3 sequence: CASSPLPGQGDSPLHF. The DNA sequence is as follows: TGTGCCAGCTCACCACTTCCGGGACAGGGAGATTCACCCCTCCACTTT.